This TCR beta chain was recovered during a study of cytotoxic CD8 clonotypes in ibrutinib-treated CLL. The wider study: Investigators collected response samples after a median about 12 months of treatment, range 6 to 36. Study-wide results and caveats: With treatment, public clonotypes, which were uncommon, either contracted or remained stable. In sustained-remission versus progressing patients, sampling times differed.

Notes on this clone: The antigen remains undetermined.

TCRdb's table, derived via immunoSEQ multiplex PCR, lists solely in-frame clones and lacks some. The data contain some 290,000 clones, about 80% of them singletons. The sequencing used PBMCs, collected before ibrutinib treatment. The receptor was derived from a human donor with chronic lymphocytic leukemia.

The CDR3 loop is CASSGTGGKNTEAFF. The CDR3 region has the DNA TGTGCCAGCAGCGGGACAGGGGGGAAGAACACTGAAGCTTTCTTT. V is TRBV6-5 and J is TRBJ1-1, with 11 bases identical to TRBD1. The junction had 4 bases not matched to a gene; V was cut back by 6 bases and J by 1 base. The CDR3 runs 15 residues. Germline CDR1 and CDR2: MNHEY and SVGAGI.